This T cell receptor beta chain was observed in a study of OX40 agonist ivuxolimab in advanced cancers. This CDR3 spans 16 amino acids. CDR1 is SGHKS, CDR2 YYEKEE, per germline (reference sequence). The ends were cut back, 0 bases at V and 4 bases at J, with 14 bases in the middle. Generated by immunoSEQ multiplex PCR, the TCRdb table keeps only in-frame clones and is missing some. Of more than 75,000 clones in the sample, about 86% were seen once. This clonotype was obtained from an adult with an advanced solid tumor such as melanoma, head and neck, liver or kidney cancer. The sample consisted of CD4+ or CD8+ T cells sorted from blood, taken in a trial of the OX40 agonist ivuxolimab. The chain uses TRBV5-5 and TRBJ2-1; no clear D. DNA of the CDR3: TGTGCCAGCAGCTTGGAGGCTACCTTAAGGTACAATGAGCAGTTCTTC. The encoded protein is CASSLEATLRYNEQFF.